The 5 T cell receptor beta chains in this list originate from one sample, sequenced in a study of shared clonotypes between healthy human individuals. It was CD45RO-negative cells, positively selected for CCR7, that made up naive CD8 cells, with terminally differentiated effector memory CD45RA+ cells excluded. TCRdb keeps only in-frame clones here, not all; method: immunoSEQ multiplex PCR. Here the sample spans around 600,000 clones, about 98% being singletons. Material: naive CD8+ T cells sorted from blood. The receptor set was obtained from a man under 40 in good health.

This chain uses TRBV27 with TRBJ2-1; the D gene could be TRBD1 or TRBD2 (5 bases each). The ends were cut back, 5 bases at V and 4 bases at J, with 12 bases in the middle. In germline, CDR1 is MNHEY, CDR2 SMNVEV (reference sequence). The CDR3 consists of 14 residues. Here the CDR3 reads CASSPGTAYNEQFF. Here the CDR3 DNA reads TGTGCCAGCAGTCCCGGGACGGCTTACAATGAGCAGTTCTTC.

This chain uses TRBV6-5 with TRBJ2-3; 7 bases fit TRBD2. This CDR3 is built from 15 residues. Unmatched junction bases numbered 9, after V lost 5 bases and J lost 4 bases. Germline loops: CDR1 MNHEY, CDR2 SVGAGI. CDR3 loop: CASSPPWGGADTQYF. In DNA, the CDR3 is TGTGCCAGCAGTCCACCGTGGGGAGGGGCAGATACGCAGTATTTT.

The chain is built from TRBV27 and TRBJ2-7; 9 bases fit TRBD1. CDR3 length: 18 amino acids. V lost 4 bases, J lost 2 bases, and 15 bases stayed unmatched. Germline V gene data show CDR1 as MNHEY and CDR2 as SMNVEV (reference sequence). CDR3 sequence: CASSSVRGARTGAYEQYF. DNA of the CDR3: TGTGCCAGCAGTTCCGTCCGCGGCGCCAGGACAGGGGCCTACGAGCAGTACTTC.

Only a few counts were recorded for this clone. This chain links TRBV15 with TRBJ2-2, with a weak D call TRBD1 (6 bases). CDR3 length: 16 residues. Germline loops: CDR1 LNHNV, CDR2 YYDKDF (reference sequence). The ends were cut back, 3 bases at V and 1 base at J, with 12 bases in the middle. The CDR3 loop is CATSRIQTGNTGELFF. CDR3 nucleotide sequence: TGTGCCACCAGCAGGATCCAGACAGGGAACACCGGGGAGCTGTTTTTT.

The chain has TRBV11-2 and TRBJ2-2; D perhaps matches TRBD1 (6 bases). The CDR3 covers 15 residues. Per germline, CDR1 SGHAT and CDR2 FQNNGV. V was cut by 5 bases and J by 4 bases, with 14 bases left in between. The CDR3 reads CASSPSTGPTGELFF. CDR3 coding DNA: TGTGCCAGCAGCCCGTCGACAGGACCCACCGGGGAGCTGTTTTTT. Filled out from reference TRBV11-2 and TRBJ2-2, the complete variable domain reads EAGVAQSPRYKIIEKRQSVAFWCNPISGHATLYWYQQILGQGPKLLIQFQNNGVVDDSQLPKDRFSAERLKGVDSTLKIQPAKLEDSAVYLCASSPSTGPTGELFFGEGSRLTVL.